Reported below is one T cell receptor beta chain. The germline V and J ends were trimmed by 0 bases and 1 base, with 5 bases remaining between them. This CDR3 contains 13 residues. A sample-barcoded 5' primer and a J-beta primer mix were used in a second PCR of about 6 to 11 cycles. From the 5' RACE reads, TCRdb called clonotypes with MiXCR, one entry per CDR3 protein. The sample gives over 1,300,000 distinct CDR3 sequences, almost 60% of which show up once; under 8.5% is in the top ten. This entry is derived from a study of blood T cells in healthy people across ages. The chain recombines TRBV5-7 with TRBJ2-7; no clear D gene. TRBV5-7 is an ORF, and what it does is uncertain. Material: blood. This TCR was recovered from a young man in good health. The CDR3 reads CASSLAMSYEQYF. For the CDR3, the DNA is TGTGCCAGCAGCTTGGCGATGTCCTACGAGCAGTACTTC.